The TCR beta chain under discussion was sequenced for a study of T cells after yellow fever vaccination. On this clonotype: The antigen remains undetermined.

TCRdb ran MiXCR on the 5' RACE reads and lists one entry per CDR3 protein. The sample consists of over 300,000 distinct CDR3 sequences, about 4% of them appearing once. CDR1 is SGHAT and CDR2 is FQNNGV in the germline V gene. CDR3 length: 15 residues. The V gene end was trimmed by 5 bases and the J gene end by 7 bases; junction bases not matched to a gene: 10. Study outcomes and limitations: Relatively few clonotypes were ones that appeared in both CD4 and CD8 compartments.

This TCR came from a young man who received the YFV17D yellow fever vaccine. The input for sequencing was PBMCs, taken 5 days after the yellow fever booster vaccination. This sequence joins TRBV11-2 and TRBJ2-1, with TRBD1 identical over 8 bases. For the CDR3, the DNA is TGTGCCAGCAGCCAAAGGACAGGGATGAGGAATGAGCAGTTCTTC. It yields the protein CASSQRTGMRNEQFF.